This entry lists 19 T cell receptor beta chains sequenced from one sample in a study of response to subunit inactivated influenza vaccine. TCRdb re-called the RT-PCR reads through MiXCR, storing one row per CDR3 protein. The sample has 530,000 or so distinct CDR3 sequences, about 14% seen once. The specimen comprised PBMCs from blood, sampled roughly 13 days after vaccination. These receptors all stem from a middle-aged man who received an inactivated influenza vaccine.

The V and J genes are TRBV28 and TRBJ2-2; 12 nucleotides line up with TRBD2. V trimming: 1 base; J trimming: 7 bases; junction bases outside the gene matches: 7. Germline V CDR1 and CDR2: MDHEN, SYDVKM. The CDR3 length is 17 residues. The CDR3 nucleotides are TGTGCCAGCAGTTTATCCTGGACTAGCGGGAAGGTCGGGGAGCTGTTTTTT. Its protein product is CASSLSWTSGKVGELFF.

This clonotype occurred many times. The V call is TRBV10-3, the J call TRBJ1-2; D is unresolved. Germline V gene sequence: CDR1 ENHRY, CDR2 SYGVKD. The CDR3 has 14 amino acids. The germline V and J ends were trimmed by 0 bases and 2 bases, with 7 bases remaining between them. The CDR3 DNA follows: TGTGCCATCAGTGAGTCTTGGCAGAACTATGGCTACACCTTC. Its protein is CAISESWQNYGYTF.

This clonotype was seen many times. CDR3 sequence (DNA): TGTGCCAGCAGCAAAACAGGGAGCTACGAGCAGTACTTC. Its protein product is CASSKTGSYEQYF. The chain couples TRBV12-3 or TRBV12-4 to TRBJ2-7; a weak D match, TRBD1 (6 bases). The CDR3 sequence is 13 residues long. V shed 6 bases and J shed 3 bases, with 12 bases lying between them.

This clonotype has a handful of counts. This chain joins TRBV10-2 and TRBJ2-7; 9 positions agree with TRBD2. The CDR3 is 16 residues long. The germline CDR1 and CDR2 sequences are WSHSY and SAAADI. Germline trimming cut 5 bases from V and 2 bases from J; bases unmatched to any gene: 10. The CDR3 nucleotides are TGCGCCAGCAGTTGGTGGGGCGGGGGGGAGACCTACGAGCAGTACTTC. Translating gives CASSWWGGGETYEQYF.

A remark on this clonotype: A much larger clone sits a single nucleotide away, making a read error possible. J is TRBJ2-7 and V is TRBV24-1, with D unclear. This CDR3 has 11 amino acids. Germline V gene lookup returns CDR1 KGHDR and CDR2 SFDVKD. Trimming stripped 2 bases from V and 3 bases from J, with 1 base between. The CDR3 DNA reads TGTGCCACCAGTGATTACTACGAGCAGTACTTC. Protein product: CATSDYYEQYF.

This clonotype was picked up a small number of times. V usage is TRBV27 and J usage is TRBJ1-5; D ambiguous. Trimming left V 3 bases short and J 7 bases short, with 13 bases between. The CDR3 sequence is 14 residues long. The germline V gene encodes CDR1 MNHEY and CDR2 SMNVEV (reference sequence). The CDR3 DNA sequence: TGTGCCAGCAGTTTTAAGATAACGCGCCAGCCCCAGCATTTT. This encodes CASSFKITRQPQHF.

V usage is TRBV11-1 and J usage is TRBJ2-1; D remains ambiguous. The CDR3 is 12 amino acids. Trimming stripped 2 bases from V and 8 bases from J, with 7 bases between. The germline gives CDR1 SGHAT, CDR2 FQDESV (reference sequence). CDR3 DNA: TGTGCCAGCAGCTTATTCCGCGATGAGCAGTTCTTC. It translates to CASSLFRDEQFF.

This clonotype was detected a few times. The rearrangement uses TRBV5-5 and TRBJ2-5, with D hard to call. Looked up from germline, CDR1 is SGHKS and CDR2 is YYEKEE (reference sequence). The CDR3 covers 15 residues. Trimming took 4 bases from V and 5 from J, leaving 18 bases between them. CDR3: CASSLSSRLFETQYF. CDR3 DNA sequence: TGTGCCAGCAGCCTCAGTAGCAGACTTTTTGAGACCCAGTACTTC.

The J gene is TRBJ1-1, the V gene TRBV7-2, with D unresolved. Germline loops: CDR1 SGHTA, CDR2 FQGNSA. Trimming took 1 base from V and 0 from J, leaving 6 bases between them. This CDR3 comprises 14 residues. CDR3 nucleotide sequence: TGTGCCAGCAGCTTAGAGCGCATGAACACTGAAGCTTTCTTT. It is translated as CASSLERMNTEAFF. The full variable domain, in which reference TRBV7-2 and TRBJ1-1 provide the parts outside the CDR3, is GAGVSQSPSNKVTEKGKDVELRCDPISGHTALYWYRQSLGQGLEFLIYFQGNSAPDKSGLPSDRFSAERTGGSVSTLTIQRTQQEDSAVYLCASSLERMNTEAFFGQGTRLTVV.

This clonotype came up a few times. This rearrangement joins TRBV20-1 to TRBJ2-7; tentatively, D is TRBD1 (5 bases). Germline loops: CDR1 DFQATT, CDR2 SNEGSKA (reference sequence). This CDR3 region has 15 residues. V was clipped by 6 bases and J by 0 bases, with 18 bases between them. The CDR3 loop is CSAPPPERGSYEQYF. For the CDR3, the DNA is TGCAGTGCGCCCCCCCCGGAAAGGGGCTCCTACGAGCAGTACTTC.

The rearrangement links TRBV12-3 or TRBV12-4 to TRBJ1-5, with TRBD1 matching over 9 bases. V was pared by 2 bases and J by 3 bases, with 5 bases of the junction left unmatched. This CDR3 has 16 amino acids. In DNA, the CDR3 is TGTGCCAGCAGTTTACATGGGACAGGGCTCAATCAGCCCCAGCATTTT. It is translated as CASSLHGTGLNQPQHF.

The J gene is TRBJ1-1, the V gene TRBV4-1; no clear D. Germline loops: CDR1 MGHRA, CDR2 YSYEKL. The CDR3 has 14 residues. The germline V and J ends were trimmed by 2 bases and 6 bases, with 13 bases remaining between them. The DNA of the CDR3 is TGCGCCAGCAGCCAAAATAGGGCGTTTCCTGAAGCTTTCTTT. This codes for CASSQNRAFPEAFF.

This clonotype was seen more than once but under ten times. The chain uses TRBV5-1 and TRBJ1-2, with 7 nucleotides matching TRBD1. J was trimmed by 4 bases and V by 3 bases; bases with no gene match: 12. This CDR3 comprises 16 residues. Germline values: CDR1 SGHRS, CDR2 YFSETQ. The CDR3 reads CASSSPAGGRGYGYTF. In nucleotides, the CDR3 is TGCGCCAGCAGCTCGCCAGCAGGGGGGAGAGGCTATGGCTACACCTTC.

This clonotype has at least ten counts. The chain uses TRBV7-2 and TRBJ2-3; no clear D gene. Germline CDR1 is SGHTA and CDR2 is FQGNSA. Between the trimmed V and J ends, which lost 2 bases and 2 bases, there was a span of 11 bases. The CDR3 spans 15 residues. The CDR3 here is CASSLWTLHTDTQYF. CDR3 DNA: TGTGCCAGCAGCTTATGGACGCTGCACACAGATACGCAGTATTTT.

The chain combines TRBV20-1 with TRBJ1-1; D possibly corresponds to TRBD1 (6 bases). Germline CDR1 reads DFQATT; CDR2 reads SNEGSKA (reference sequence). The CDR3 is 16 amino acids. The V end was cut by 0 bases, the J end by 3 bases, with 17 bases between. Here the CDR3 reads CSAREKGVRVDTEAFF. In DNA form, the CDR3 reads TGCAGTGCTAGAGAAAAGGGGGTCCGTGTGGACACTGAAGCTTTCTTT.

This clonotype was recorded many times. This chain links TRBV29-1 with TRBJ2-1; TRBD2 matches at 7 bases. Germline V CDR1 and CDR2: SQVTM, ANQGSEA. There are 12 residues in the CDR3. With V trimmed by 4 bases and J by 6 bases, 3 bases remained unmatched. The CDR3 region has the DNA TGCAGCGTTGGGCCTAGCGGCAATGAGCAGTTCTTC. It specifies CSVGPSGNEQFF.

This clonotype has a handful of counts. The chain combines TRBV15 with TRBJ1-3; D is unresolved. In germline, CDR1 is LNHNV, CDR2 YYDKDF (reference sequence). With 1 base removed from V and 0 bases from J, the gap between germline ends came to 4 bases. This CDR3 has 14 amino acids. The CDR3 protein is CATSRGDSGNTIYF. The CDR3 nucleotides read TGTGCCACCAGCAGAGGGGACTCTGGAAACACCATATATTTT.

V usage is TRBV15 and J usage is TRBJ2-5, with 10 bases lining up with TRBD1. The CDR3 runs to 15 residues. The germline V gene has CDR1 LNHNV and CDR2 YYDKDF (reference sequence). Germline trimming cut 5 bases from V and 5 bases from J; bases unmatched to any gene: 8. The CDR3 is CATSDTTGGIETQYF. The CDR3 region has the DNA TGTGCCACCAGCGACACGACAGGGGGCATTGAGACCCAGTACTTC.

This clonotype was found a few times. The chain employs TRBV4-2 and TRBJ2-1; 8 nucleotides align to TRBD2. Germline V gene sequence: CDR1 LGHNA, CDR2 YNFKEQ. The length of the CDR3 is 15 residues. Trimming removed 4 bases from V and 5 bases from J; junction bases left unmatched: 7. The CDR3: CASSRALAGDNEQFF. In DNA, the CDR3 is TGTGCCAGCAGCCGAGCCCTAGCGGGTGACAATGAGCAGTTCTTC.